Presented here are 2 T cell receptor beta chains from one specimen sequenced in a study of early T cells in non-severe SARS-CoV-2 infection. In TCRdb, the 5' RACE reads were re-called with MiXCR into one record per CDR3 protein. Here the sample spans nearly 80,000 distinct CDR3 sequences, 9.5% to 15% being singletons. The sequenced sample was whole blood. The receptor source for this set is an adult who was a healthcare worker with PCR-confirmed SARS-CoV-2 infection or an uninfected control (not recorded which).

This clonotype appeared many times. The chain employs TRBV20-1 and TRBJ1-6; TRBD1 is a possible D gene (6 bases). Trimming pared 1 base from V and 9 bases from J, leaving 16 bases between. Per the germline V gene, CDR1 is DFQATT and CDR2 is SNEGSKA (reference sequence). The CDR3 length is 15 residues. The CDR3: CSARVRGGGGSPLHF. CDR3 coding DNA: TGCAGTGCTAGAGTCCGCGGGGGGGGCGGTTCACCCCTCCACTTT.

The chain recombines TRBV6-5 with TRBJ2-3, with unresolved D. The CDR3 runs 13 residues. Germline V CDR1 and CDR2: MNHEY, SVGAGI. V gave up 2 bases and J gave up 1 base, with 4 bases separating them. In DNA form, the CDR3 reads TGTGCCAGCAGTTACCCAGGCACAGATACGCAGTATTTT. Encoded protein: CASSYPGTDTQYF.